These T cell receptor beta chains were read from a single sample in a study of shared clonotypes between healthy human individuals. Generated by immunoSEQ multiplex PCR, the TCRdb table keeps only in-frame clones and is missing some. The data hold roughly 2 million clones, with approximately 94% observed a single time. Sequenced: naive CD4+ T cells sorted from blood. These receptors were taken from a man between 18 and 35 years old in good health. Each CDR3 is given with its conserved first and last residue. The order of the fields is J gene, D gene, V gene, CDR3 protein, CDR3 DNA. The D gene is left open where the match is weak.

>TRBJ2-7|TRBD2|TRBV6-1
CASSDVGLGLAGGPSYEQYF
TGTGCCAGCAGTGATGTGGGGCTGGGGCTAGCGGGAGGGCCATCCTACGAGCAGTACTTC
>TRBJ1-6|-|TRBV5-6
CASSLAYSPLHF
TGTGCCAGCAGCTTAGCGTATTCACCCCTCCACTTT
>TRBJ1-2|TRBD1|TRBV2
CASSRTGDKGYTF
TGTGCCAGCAGCCGCACAGGGGATAAAGGCTACACCTTC
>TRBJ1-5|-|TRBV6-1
CASSEPGHPNQPQHF
TGTGCCAGCAGTGAACCGGGACATCCTAATCAGCCCCAGCATTTT
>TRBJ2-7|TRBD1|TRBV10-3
CAISEFTGVEQYF
TGTGCCATCAGTGAATTTACAGGGGTCGAGCAGTACTTC
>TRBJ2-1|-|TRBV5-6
CASSFSGRDEQFF
TGTGCCAGCAGCTTCTCGGGACGGGATGAGCAGTTCTTC
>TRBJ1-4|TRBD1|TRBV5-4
CASSGTGGSEKLFF
TGTGCCAGCAGCGGTACAGGGGGGAGCGAAAAACTGTTTTTT
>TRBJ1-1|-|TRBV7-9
CALGGIEAFF
TGTGCCCTTGGGGGGATTGAAGCTTTCTTT
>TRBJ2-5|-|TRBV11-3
CASSSSPPPGTQYF
TGTGCCAGCAGTTCGTCTCCCCCCCCGGGGACCCAGTACTTC
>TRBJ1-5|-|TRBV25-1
CASSDGRSNQPQHF
TGTGCCAGCAGTGATGGACGGTCAAATCAGCCCCAGCATTTT
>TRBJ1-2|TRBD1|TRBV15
CATSDPGQGDYGYTF
TGTGCCACCAGCGATCCGGGACAGGGGGATTATGGCTACACCTTC
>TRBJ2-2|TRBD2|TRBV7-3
CASSLNALAGDTGELFF
TGTGCCAGCAGCCTTAACGCACTAGCGGGGGATACCGGGGAGCTGTTTTTT
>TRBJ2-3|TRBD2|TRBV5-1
CASSQRTSGTDTQYF
TGCGCCAGCAGCCAAAGGACTAGCGGGACCGATACGCAGTATTTT
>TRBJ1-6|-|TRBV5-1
CASSLTPTRVSYNSPLHF
TGCGCCAGCAGCTTGACGCCTACCCGGGTCTCCTATAATTCACCCCTCCACTTT
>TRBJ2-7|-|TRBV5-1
CASRLQGTYEQYF
TGCGCCAGCAGACTGCAGGGTACCTACGAGCAGTACTTC
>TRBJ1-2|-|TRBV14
CASSQDELSGYYGYTF
TGTGCCAGCAGCCAAGATGAGTTAAGCGGGTACTATGGCTACACCTTC
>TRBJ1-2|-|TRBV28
CASSSYGYTF
TGTGCCAGCAGTTCGTATGGCTACACCTTC
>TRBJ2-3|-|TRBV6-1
CASSVQGPDTQYF
TGTGCCAGCAGTGTCCAGGGCCCAGATACGCAGTATTTT
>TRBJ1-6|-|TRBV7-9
CASSYWGGENNSPLHF
TGTGCCAGCAGCTATTGGGGAGGGGAGAATAATTCACCCCTCCACTTT
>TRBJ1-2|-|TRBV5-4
CASSAVGGSGYTF
TGTGCCAGCAGCGCAGTCGGTGGTAGTGGCTACACCTTC